This T cell receptor beta chain was profiled in a study of cytomegalovirus exposure and HLA in healthy donors. PCR used 60 Vbeta primers and 13 Jbeta primers. Using immunoSEQ multiplex PCR, the repertoire was profiled, and TCRdb retains in-frame clones only, with some absent. There are more than 150,000 clones in the sample; over 70% occur only once, and 3% to 4.5% lies in the top ten. Germline V lookup: CDR1 SGHRS, CDR2 YFSETQ. This CDR3 comprises 15 residues. Trimming pared 2 bases from V and 0 bases from J, leaving 8 bases between. The J gene is TRBJ2-2, the V gene TRBV5-1; D is uncertain. Source material: PBMCs. This TCR came from a man over 45 in good health and CMV-seronegative. The CDR3 sequence is CASSLGASNTGELFF. As DNA, the CDR3 is TGCGCCAGCAGCTTAGGAGCATCGAACACCGGGGAGCTGTTTTTT. Complete variable domain (other parts from reference TRBV5-1 and TRBJ2-2): KAGVTQTPRYLIKTRGQQVTLSCSPISGHRSVSWYQQTPGQGLQFLFEYFSETQRNKGNFPGRFSGRQFSNSRSEMNVSTLELGDSALYLCASSLGASNTGELFFGEGSRLTVL.